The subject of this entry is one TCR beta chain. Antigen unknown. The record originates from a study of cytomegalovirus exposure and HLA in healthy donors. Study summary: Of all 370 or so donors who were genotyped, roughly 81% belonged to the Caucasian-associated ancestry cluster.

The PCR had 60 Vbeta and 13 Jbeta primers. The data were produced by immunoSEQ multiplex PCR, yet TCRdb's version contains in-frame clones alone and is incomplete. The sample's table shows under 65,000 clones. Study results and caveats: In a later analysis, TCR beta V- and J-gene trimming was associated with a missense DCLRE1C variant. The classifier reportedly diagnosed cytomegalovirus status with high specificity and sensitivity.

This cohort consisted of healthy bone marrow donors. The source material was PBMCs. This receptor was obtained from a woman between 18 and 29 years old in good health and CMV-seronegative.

This CDR3 is CASSLGSYSYEQYF. DNA of the CDR3: TGCGCCAGCAGCTTGGGTAGCTACTCCTACGAGCAGTACTTC. This chain connects TRBV5-1 to TRBJ2-7; the D is unclear. The CDR3 is 14 residues long. V gave up 0 bases and J gave up 0 bases, with 7 bases separating them. The germline V gene has CDR1 SGHRS and CDR2 YFSETQ.